One sample yielded the 8 T cell receptor beta chains listed below, sequenced in a study of blood T cell repertoires in COVID-19. Repertoires were generated with immunoSEQ multiplex PCR, while TCRdb's copy carries only in-frame clones and drops some. The table shows over 70,000 clones, with over 65% occurring only once. The sequenced sample was peripheral blood. Every receptor here comes from a human donor in a cohort sampled during active COVID-19.

Comments on this clone: Other nucleotide sequences in the sample specify the same CDR3. The V gene is TRBV28, the J gene TRBJ1-2, with unresolved D. This CDR3 region has 12 residues. Trimming removed 5 bases from V and 4 bases from J, with 8 bases in between. Germline loops: CDR1 MDHEN, CDR2 SYDVKM. The CDR3 protein is CASSARVYGYTF. The CDR3 DNA follows: TGTGCCAGCAGTGCCCGAGTCTATGGCTACACCTTC.

V usage is TRBV4-1 and J usage is TRBJ1-1; D is uncertain. Trimming took off 3 bases at V and 4 bases at J, with 15 bases between the two ends. The germline CDR1 and CDR2 sequences are MGHRA and YSYEKL. The CDR3 runs to 15 residues. CDR3 protein: CASSHQRAGSTEAFF. The DNA of the CDR3 is TGCGCCAGCAGCCATCAGCGGGCCGGGAGCACTGAAGCTTTCTTT.

The chain recombines TRBV28 with TRBJ2-4; D is unresolved. The germline V gene encodes CDR1 MDHEN and CDR2 SYDVKM. The CDR3 length is 15 residues. V lost 4 bases and J 5 bases, leaving 15 bases between the germline ends. In DNA, the CDR3 is TGTGCCAGCAGTTCCACCCCCGCTAACCAAAACATTCAGTACTTC. Residues: CASSSTPANQNIQYF.

The chain combines TRBV6-2 or TRBV6-3 with TRBJ2-7; D is possibly TRBD1 (6 bases). V dropped 3 bases and J dropped 5 bases, with 14 bases sitting between them. The CDR3 covers 14 residues. Germline lookup yields CDR1 MNHEY and CDR2 SVGEGT. CDR3 in DNA: TGTGCCAGCAGTTATGTCGGGCCAGGGGACGAGCAGTACTTC. This encodes CASSYVGPGDEQYF.

The chain combines TRBV28 with TRBJ2-3, with TRBD2 identical over 7 bases. CDR3 size: 17 residues. V lost 6 bases to trimming and J lost 5 bases; unmatched junction nucleotides: 17. Germline V gene data show CDR1 as MDHEN and CDR2 as SYDVKM. The CDR3 DNA follows: TGTGCCAGCAGCTATGGTAGCGGGTTAGGAGTTCGAGATACGCAGTATTTT. It specifies CASSYGSGLGVRDTQYF.

This clone was counted once. V usage is TRBV28 and J usage is TRBJ2-3; TRBD2 matches at 12 bases. This CDR3 contains 15 residues. V shed 5 bases and J 7 bases; nucleotides not matched to a gene: 7. Germline CDR1 MDHEN, CDR2 SYDVKM. In DNA, the CDR3 is TGTGCCAGCAGTAACACCGGGACTAGCGGGTATACGCAGTATTTT. Residues: CASSNTGTSGYTQYF. The full variable domain, with the rest looked up from reference TRBV28 and TRBJ2-3, is DVKVTQSSRYLVKRTGEKVFLECVQDMDHENMFWYRQDPGLGLRLIYFSYDVKMKEKGDIPEGYSVSREKKERFSLILESASTNQTSMYLCASSNTGTSGYTQYFGPGTRLTVL.

The chain has TRBV21-1 and TRBJ2-3; TRBD2 is the table's D call, not checked against the DNA. TRBV21-1 has pseudogene status. CDR3 size: 16 residues. The CDR3 is CASSLKRARSTDTQYF. CDR3 in DNA: TGTGCCAGCAGCTTGAAGAGGGCGCGGAGCACAGATACGCAGTATTTT.

This clone has just a few counts. Other DNA sequences in this specimen translate into the identical CDR3. This sequence joins TRBV7-3 and TRBJ2-3; D call uncertain. CDR3 length equals 12 residues. V gave up 5 bases and J gave up 2 bases, with 5 bases separating them. CDR1 and CDR2 from the germline V gene are SGHTA and FQGTGA. The CDR3 protein is CASSSNTDTQYF. The CDR3 coding sequence is TGTGCCAGCAGCAGCAACACAGATACGCAGTATTTT.